This passage covers 14 T cell receptor beta chains from one sample sequenced in a study of T cells after posttransplantation cyclophosphamide. Controls had myeloablative marrow grafts with methotrexate and calcineurin inhibitor, sampled at 1 year. Clones were read by immunoSEQ multiplex PCR, and TCRdb kept only the in-frame ones, dropping some. The sample has approximately 15,000 clones, roughly 80% seen once; the top ten hold 2.5% to 3%. The sequenced sample was PBMCs, obtained 441 days after allogeneic stem cell transplant with calcineurin inhibitor and methotrexate. These receptor sequences come from a male patient between 25 and 40 years old who received an allogeneic stem cell transplant from an unrelated donor, was CMV-positive, and had acute and chronic GVHD. Some T cells may be graft donor cells.

The rearrangement links TRBV7-2 to TRBJ1-6; a weak D match, TRBD1 (6 bases). The germline V gene encodes CDR1 SGHTA and CDR2 FQGNSA. The CDR3 totals 16 residues. Trimming stripped 2 bases from V and 6 bases from J, with 14 bases between. In DNA form, the CDR3 reads TGTGCCAGCAGCTTATTTCCGGGAGGGGGTAATTCACCCCTCCACTTT. Translation: CASSLFPGGGNSPLHF.

This chain uses TRBV2 with TRBJ2-7, with a tentative D call TRBD1 (6 bases). CDR3 length: 13 residues. V dropped 10 bases and J dropped 2 bases, with 15 bases sitting between them. CDR1 is SNHLY, CDR2 FYNNEI, per germline. The CDR3: CATCCGQTYEQYF. CDR3 nucleotide sequence: TGTGCCACCTGCTGCGGACAGACCTACGAGCAGTACTTC.

J is TRBJ1-3 and V is TRBV9; D possibly corresponds to TRBD1 (5 bases). The CDR3 has 14 residues. CDR1 is SGDLS and CDR2 is YYNGEE in the germline V gene. V lost 3 bases and J lost 3, with 10 bases in between. The CDR3 bases are TGTGCCAGCAGCGCTGCTGGACATGGAAACACCATATATTTT. Residues: CASSAAGHGNTIYF.

The gene calls are TRBV30 and TRBJ2-1; TRBD2 matches at 11 bases. Germline V gives CDR1 GTSNPN, CDR2 SVGIG (reference sequence). Trimming took 0 bases from V and 6 from J; bases not matched to a gene: 4. This CDR3 spans 15 amino acids. CDR3 coding DNA: TGTGCCTGGAGTGTACTAGCGGGAGAGGCCAATGAGCAGTTCTTC. This translates into CAWSVLAGEANEQFF. The complete variable domain, with remaining parts taken from reference TRBV30 and TRBJ2-1, reads SQTIHQWPATLVQPVGSPLSLECTVEGTSNPNLYWYRQAAGRGLQLLFYSVGIGQISSEVPQNLSASRPQDRQFILSSKKLLLSDSGFYLCAWSVLAGEANEQFFGPGTRLTVL.

This rearrangement joins TRBV28 to TRBJ1-1; no clear D gene. The CDR3 is 12 amino acids. V was shortened by 3 bases and J by 5 bases, with 7 bases between the two germline ends. Germline V lookup: CDR1 MDHEN, CDR2 SYDVKM. The CDR3 DNA sequence: TGTGCCAGCAGTTTTAGAGGTACTGAAGCTTTCTTT. The encoded protein is CASSFRGTEAFF.

The chain joins TRBV12-5 to TRBJ2-3, with 7 bases aligning to TRBD1. This CDR3 is 17 amino acids long. Germline V gene data show CDR1 as LGHNT and CDR2 as FRNRAP. V gave up 1 base and J gave up 0 bases; unmatched junction bases: 7. The CDR3 spells CASGLGGTGASTDTQYF. The CDR3 DNA reads TGTGCTAGTGGTTTGGGGGGAACAGGGGCGAGCACAGATACGCAGTATTTT.

The chain uses TRBV13 and TRBJ2-7; D is uncertain. Deletions cut 6 bases from V and 3 bases from J, with 6 bases between. CDR3 length: 11 amino acids. Germline V gene data show CDR1 as PRHDT and CDR2 as FYEKMQ (reference sequence). The CDR3 region is CASSPSYEQYF. CDR3 in DNA: TGTGCCAGCAGTCCCAGCTACGAGCAGTACTTC.

The V and J genes are TRBV9 and TRBJ2-4; D is uncertain. Germline V lookup: CDR1 SGDLS, CDR2 YYNGEE. Trimming removed 4 bases from V and 1 base from J, with 12 bases in between. The CDR3 consists of 15 residues. For the CDR3, the DNA is TGTGCCAGCAGCACCACCGGGTACGCCAAAAACATTCAGTACTTC. Protein product: CASSTTGYAKNIQYF.

This rearrangement joins TRBV7-2 to TRBJ1-5; D perhaps matches TRBD1 (6 bases). CDR1 is SGHTA, CDR2 FQGNSA, per germline. Trimming took off 4 bases at V and 4 bases at J, with 17 bases between the two ends. The length of the CDR3 is 16 residues. The CDR3 is CASSSGLQGRNQPQHF. In DNA form, the CDR3 reads TGTGCCAGCAGCTCAGGTTTACAGGGACGAAATCAGCCCCAGCATTTT.

The rearrangement uses TRBV6-6 and TRBJ2-7, with 8 bases aligning to TRBD2. Germline V lookup: CDR1 MNHNY, CDR2 SVGAGI (reference sequence). The CDR3 length is 13 residues. The J segment lost 2 bases and the V segment lost 7 bases, leaving 4 bases of the junction unmatched. The CDR3: CASTHSGAYEQYF. The CDR3 DNA follows: TGTGCCAGCACCCATAGCGGGGCCTACGAGCAGTACTTC.

Of note for this clone: Its ends do not fully match the called genes, so a read error is possible. The chain is built from TRBV30 and TRBJ1-1, with D perhaps TRBD1 (6 bases). Per the germline V gene, CDR1 is GTSNPN and CDR2 is SVGIG (reference sequence). The CDR3 contains 10 residues. The CDR3 DNA is TGTGCCTGGAGGTCGATGGGGGGGGCCTTT. It is translated as CAWRSMGGAF.

The CDR3 sequence: CASSRDSLTDTQYF. The CDR3 nucleotides read TGTGCCAGCAGCAGGGACTCCCTCACAGATACGCAGTATTTT. The V and J genes are TRBV11-3 and TRBJ2-3; D possibly corresponds to TRBD2 (6 bases). Between the trimmed V and J ends, which lost 5 bases and 2 bases, there was a span of 11 bases. CDR3 length equals 14 residues. Germline V CDR1 and CDR2: SGHNT, YENEEA.

The gene calls are TRBV6-5 and TRBJ1-1; perhaps TRBD1 as D (5 bases). CDR3 length: 14 amino acids. CDR1 and CDR2 (germline): MNHEY, SVGAGI. V was clipped by 1 base and J by 6 bases, with 12 bases between them. The CDR3 region is CASSYFPGGAEAFF. The CDR3 DNA reads as TGTGCCAGCAGTTACTTTCCCGGGGGAGCTGAAGCTTTCTTT.

This clone has a single count. The V and J genes are TRBV6-5 and TRBJ2-7, with D hard to call. Germline CDR1 MNHEY, CDR2 SVGAGI. V was clipped by 7 bases and J by 0 bases, with 13 bases between them. CDR3 length equals 14 residues. The CDR3 loop is CASTLRWSSYEQYF. The CDR3 coding sequence is TGTGCCAGCACCCTCCGGTGGAGCTCCTACGAGCAGTACTTC.